These 17 T cell receptor beta chains were all obtained from the same sample, sequenced in a study of CXCR3-negative and CXCR3-positive naive CD8 T cells. The method, 5' RACE with UMI labels, was used to prepare the TRB cDNA libraries. TCRdb re-called the 5' RACE reads and gives one entry per CDR3 protein, without DNA. The specimen's table records some 130,000 distinct CDR3 sequences. What was sequenced was naive CXCR3- CD8+ T cells from blood. The subset is: CD45RO-CCR7+CD27+CD95- naive CD8+ T cells lacking CXCR3 (TNR3-). The source of these receptors is a human donor in good health. Some clones in this sample may be carry-over from other donors' samples.

V and J are TRBV11-2 and TRBJ2-5. CDR1 is SGHAT, CDR2 FQNNGV, per germline. This CDR3 is 15 amino acids long. CDR3 in amino acids: CASSLDLYAGETQYF.

The V call is TRBV5-1, the J call TRBJ2-3. This CDR3 comprises 14 residues. Germline V gene lookup returns CDR1 SGHRS and CDR2 YFSETQ. This CDR3 reads CASSLALPTDTQYF.

V is TRBV29-1 and J is TRBJ2-5; TCRdb returns TRBD2, unconfirmable since there is no DNA. The CDR3 spans 16 residues. Germline CDR1 is SQVTM and CDR2 is ANQGSEA. CDR3: CSVSGLAGGPGETQYF. The full variable domain, in which reference TRBV29-1 and TRBJ2-5 provide the parts outside the CDR3, is SAVISQKPSRDICQRGTSLTIQCQVDSQVTMMFWYRQQPGQSLTLIATANQGSEATYESGFVIDKFPISRPNLTFSTLTVSNMSPEDSSIYLCSVSGLAGGPGETQYFGPGTRLLVL.

This chain connects TRBV4-1 to TRBJ2-1. Germline CDR1 is MGHRA and CDR2 is YSYEKL. This CDR3 comprises 14 residues. CDR3 region: CASSLQGPNNEQFF.

The chain combines TRBV7-9 with TRBJ1-2. Germline-derived CDR1 and CDR2 are SEHNR and FQNEAQ (reference sequence). The CDR3 runs to 15 residues. CDR3 amino acids: CASSLGNSGDYGYTF.

The chain employs TRBV12-3 or TRBV12-4 and TRBJ2-5; TCRdb indicates TRBD2, and absent DNA this call remains unverified. The length of the CDR3 is 16 residues. CDR3 amino acids: CASSLIGREGQETQYF.

The genes are TRBV29-1 and TRBJ2-7; TCRdb indicates TRBD1, and absent DNA this call remains unverified. Germline lookup yields CDR1 SQVTM and CDR2 ANQGSEA. This CDR3 contains 12 residues. CDR3 region: CSVAGQGYEQYF.

The chain is built from TRBV6-5 and TRBJ2-4. The CDR3 sequence is 14 residues long. CDR1 is MNHEY and CDR2 is SVGAGI in the germline V gene. The CDR3 here is CASSPFNGKNIQYF.

This chain links TRBV7-9 with TRBJ2-7; TCRdb calls TRBD1, which cannot be checked without DNA. CDR1 and CDR2 from the germline V gene are SEHNR and FQNEAQ (reference sequence). The CDR3 spans 12 residues. CDR3: CASNTGFNEQYF.

The J gene is TRBJ2-1, the V gene TRBV28; TCRdb's D call of TRBD1 is untestable without DNA. There are 19 residues in the CDR3. The germline gives CDR1 MDHEN, CDR2 SYDVKM. The CDR3 protein is CASSLSRTGATSTYNEQFF.

The CDR3 reads CSVLGPLYHQETQYF. V and J are TRBV29-1 and TRBJ2-5; the D gene TCRdb calls, TRBD2, cannot be checked with no DNA. Germline values: CDR1 SQVTM, CDR2 ANQGSEA. This CDR3 spans 15 amino acids.

CDR3 residues: CASSDRPGELFF. The gene calls are TRBV6-5 and TRBJ2-2. The CDR3 totals 12 residues. In germline, CDR1 is MNHEY, CDR2 SVGAGI.

The chain has TRBV6-5 and TRBJ1-2; TCRdb calls TRBD1, which cannot be checked without DNA. Germline assignment: CDR1 MNHEY and CDR2 SVGAGI. The CDR3 is made up of 13 amino acids. CDR3 in amino acids: CASTNLTGEGYTF.

This chain links TRBV3-1 with TRBJ2-5; TCRdb outputs TRBD2, but without DNA this stays unchecked. The CDR3 extends over 16 amino acids. The germline CDR1 and CDR2 sequences are LGHDT and YNNKEL (reference sequence). The CDR3 loop reads CASSQDIGLAGETQYF.

The rearrangement uses TRBV7-2 and TRBJ2-1; the TCRdb D gene call, TRBD2, has no DNA to confirm it. Germline CDR1 is SGHTA and CDR2 is FQGNSA. This CDR3 contains 12 residues. The CDR3 sequence: CASRLSGGEQFF.

The chain is built from TRBV5-6 and TRBJ2-7; TCRdb outputs TRBD1, but without DNA this stays unchecked. The CDR3 length is 17 residues. The germline gives CDR1 SGHDT, CDR2 YYEEEE. The CDR3 sequence: CASSLDPPGTALYEQYF.

The chain uses TRBV14 and TRBJ1-2. Germline lookup yields CDR1 SGHDN and CDR2 FVKESK. The CDR3 consists of 16 residues. This chain's CDR3 is CASSQREGWTNYGYTF.